Listed here are 20 T cell receptor beta chains from one sample, sequenced in a study of cytomegalovirus exposure and HLA in healthy donors. The study ran its PCR with 60 Vbeta and 13 Jbeta primers. Profiling relied on immunoSEQ multiplex PCR, and the TCRdb table lists in-frame clones only, not all of them. This repertoire shows 100,000 to 150,000 clones, approximately 81% found once; its top ten account for less than 2.5%. The sample taken for sequencing was PBMCs. Source of these receptors: a woman between 40 and 55 years old in good health and CMV-seronegative.

The V gene is TRBV19, the J gene TRBJ2-6, with D maybe TRBD2 (6 bases). Germline V gene sequence: CDR1 LNHDA, CDR2 SQIVND (reference sequence). With 2 bases removed from V and 2 bases from J, the gap between germline ends came to 7 bases. The CDR3 is 15 residues long. CDR3 loop: CASSIWRAGANVLTF. As DNA, the CDR3 is TGTGCCAGTAGTATATGGAGGGCTGGGGCCAACGTCCTGACTTTC.

This clone appeared a single time. This chain uses TRBV19 with TRBJ2-7; D is possibly TRBD1 (5 bases). The CDR3 runs to 13 residues. CDR1 is LNHDA, CDR2 SQIVND, per germline (reference sequence). V was shortened by 1 base and J by 6 bases, with 10 bases between the two germline ends. In nucleotides, the CDR3 is TGTGCCAGTAGTATAGGAGTTAGGGGCGAGCAGTACTTC. It specifies CASSIGVRGEQYF.

The chain uses TRBV27 and TRBJ1-2; D gene unclear. The germline V gene has CDR1 MNHEY and CDR2 SMNVEV (reference sequence). Trimming cost V 0 bases and J 2 bases, with 10 bases left between them. The CDR3 loop spans 15 amino acids. The CDR3 coding sequence is TGTGCCAGCAGTTTATCAGGTCGGGGAAACTATGGCTACACCTTC. This sequence encodes CASSLSGRGNYGYTF.

This chain joins TRBV5-1 and TRBJ1-3; D is possibly TRBD1 (6 bases). This CDR3 has 14 residues. CDR1 is SGHRS and CDR2 is YFSETQ in the germline V gene. V was trimmed by 2 bases and J by 3 bases, leaving 9 bases between them. The CDR3 DNA is TGCGCCAGCAGCTTACAGGGTCTTGGAAACACCATATATTTT. Translated, it gives CASSLQGLGNTIYF.

The sample holds a few counts of this clone. CDR3 in DNA: TGTGCCAGCAGCTGCAGTACCGGGACAGCAAACACTGAAGCTTTCTTT. Translating it yields CASSCSTGTANTEAFF. This chain uses TRBV7-4 with TRBJ1-1, with 7 bases matching TRBD1. Germline-derived CDR1 and CDR2 are SGHVT and SQSDAQ. Germline trimming cut 4 bases from V and 2 bases from J; bases unmatched to any gene: 10. The CDR3 consists of 16 residues.

V is TRBV19 and J is TRBJ1-1; TRBD1 aligns across 9 bases. V gave up 4 bases and J gave up 11 bases; unmatched junction bases: 2. Germline loops: CDR1 LNHDA, CDR2 SQIVND (reference sequence). CDR3 length: 11 amino acids. CDR3 bases: TGTGCCAGTAGTACCGGACAGGGGGCTTTCTTT. Amino acids: CASSTGQGAFF.

V and J are TRBV4-1 and TRBJ2-3, with D perhaps TRBD1 (6 bases). This CDR3 region has 13 residues. In germline, CDR1 is MGHRA, CDR2 YSYEKL. V lost 1 base and J 9 bases, leaving 11 bases between the germline ends. This CDR3 is CASSQGQGRTQYF. CDR3 nucleotides: TGCGCCAGCAGCCAAGGGCAGGGGCGAACGCAGTATTTT.

This clone appeared a few times. The chain couples TRBV9 to TRBJ1-4, with 7 bases aligning to TRBD1. With 4 bases clipped from V and 5 bases from J, the junction kept 8 bases outside the gene matches. The CDR3 is made up of 15 amino acids. Germline CDR1 is SGDLS and CDR2 is YYNGEE. This CDR3 reads CASSPRDRQNEKLFF. CDR3 coding DNA: TGTGCCAGCAGCCCCCGGGACAGACAAAATGAAAAACTGTTTTTT.

This clone was counted a single time. This sequence joins TRBV30 and TRBJ2-5, with 8 bases matching TRBD2. The CDR3 runs to 15 residues. The V gene's germline CDR1 is GTSNPN and CDR2 SVGIG (reference sequence). V was pared by 3 bases and J by 2 bases, with 8 bases of the junction left unmatched. The CDR3 region is CAWSVLAGTQETQYF. Here the CDR3 DNA reads TGTGCCTGGAGCGTCCTAGCGGGTACGCAAGAGACCCAGTACTTC. Full variable domain (missing parts from reference TRBV30 and TRBJ2-5): SQTIHQWPATLVQPVGSPLSLECTVEGTSNPNLYWYRQAAGRGLQLLFYSVGIGQISSEVPQNLSASRPQDRQFILSSKKLLLSDSGFYLCAWSVLAGTQETQYFGPGTRLLVL.

This clone has just a few counts. The CDR3 DNA is TGCGCCAGCGAGGCTCCGAACACCGGGGAGCTGTTTTTT. It is translated as CASEAPNTGELFF. This chain links TRBV5-1 with TRBJ2-2; D not certain. This CDR3 is built from 13 residues. Trimming shortened V by 7 bases and J by 0 bases, and 7 bases separated the two germline ends. Looked up from germline, CDR1 is SGHRS and CDR2 is YFSETQ. The full variable domain, with the rest looked up from reference TRBV5-1 and TRBJ2-2, is KAGVTQTPRYLIKTRGQQVTLSCSPISGHRSVSWYQQTPGQGLQFLFEYFSETQRNKGNFPGRFSGRQFSNSRSEMNVSTLELGDSALYLCASEAPNTGELFFGEGSRLTVL.

A word on this clone: Other DNA sequences from this sample encode an identical CDR3 as well. The V call is TRBV2, the J call TRBJ1-1; a possible D gene is TRBD1 (6 bases). Per germline, CDR1 SNHLY and CDR2 FYNNEI. V was cut by 5 bases and J by 2 bases, with 12 bases left in between. The CDR3 has 14 residues. For the CDR3, the DNA is TGTGCCAGCAGTTACCGGGGACACAACACTGAAGCTTTCTTT. It is translated as CASSYRGHNTEAFF.

This chain connects TRBV27 to TRBJ2-3, with TRBD2 matching 13 bases. This CDR3 is 18 amino acids long. Looked up from germline, CDR1 is MNHEY and CDR2 is SMNVEV (reference sequence). V lost 2 bases, J lost 4 bases, and 9 bases stayed unmatched. The CDR3, as DNA: TGTGCCAGCAGTTTAGGGACTAGCGGGAACGGGTGGGCAGATACGCAGTATTTT. Its translation: CASSLGTSGNGWADTQYF.

The rearrangement joins TRBV9 to TRBJ1-2, with 7 bases aligning to TRBD1. V trimming: 3 bases; J trimming: 4 bases; junction bases outside the gene matches: 9. This CDR3 is 15 amino acids long. Per germline, CDR1 SGDLS and CDR2 YYNGEE. The CDR3 is CASSARQGTVYGYTF. The CDR3 DNA sequence: TGTGCCAGCAGCGCCCGACAGGGTACCGTCTATGGCTACACCTTC.

The chain uses TRBV28 and TRBJ1-2; no firm D call. Germline CDR1 MDHEN, CDR2 SYDVKM. Trimming removed 9 bases from V and 5 bases from J, with 19 bases in between. CDR3 length equals 14 residues. CDR3 DNA sequence: TGTGCCAGTCTCTTTAGTGGCTCCGGGTATGGCTACACCTTC. It codes for CASLFSGSGYGYTF.

The genes are TRBV10-3 and TRBJ1-3; 8 positions match TRBD1. The CDR3 is 15 residues long. The germline gives CDR1 ENHRY, CDR2 SYGVKD. V lost 6 bases, J lost 4 bases, and 8 bases stayed unmatched. Here the CDR3 DNA reads TGTGCCATCAGCGACGACAGGGGAGCCGGAAACACCATATATTTT. Translating gives CAISDDRGAGNTIYF.

V usage is TRBV16 and J usage is TRBJ1-5; D perhaps matches TRBD1 (5 bases). The CDR3 covers 17 residues. Trimming removed 0 bases at V and 5 bases at J, with 17 bases between. Germline-derived CDR1 and CDR2 are KGHSY and FQNENV. The CDR3 is CASSQSRSPNRYQPQHF. The CDR3, as DNA: TGTGCCAGCAGCCAATCTCGGAGCCCCAACAGGTATCAGCCCCAGCATTTT.

The V and J genes are TRBV18 and TRBJ2-2; TRBD1 might be the D (5 bases). The germline gives CDR1 KGHSH, CDR2 LQKENI. The CDR3 consists of 15 residues. The germline V and J ends were trimmed by 0 bases and 7 bases, with 12 bases remaining between them. CDR3 sequence reads: CASSPPSRVGGELFF. In DNA form, the CDR3 reads TGTGCCAGCTCACCACCCTCCAGGGTAGGCGGGGAGCTGTTTTTT.

V gene TRBV5-1 combines with J gene TRBJ2-4; D not certain. The CDR3 covers 20 residues. V gave up 1 base and J gave up 1 base, with 24 bases separating them. The germline V gene encodes CDR1 SGHRS and CDR2 YFSETQ. The CDR3, as DNA: TGCGCCAGCAGCTTGACGACGATGTCTGACACCTTCTATGCCAAAAACATTCAGTACTTC. Protein sequence: CASSLTTMSDTFYAKNIQYF.

V usage is TRBV5-4 and J usage is TRBJ1-2, with D tentatively TRBD1 (5 bases). This CDR3 is 15 amino acids long. Germline values: CDR1 SGHNT, CDR2 YYREEE (reference sequence). V lost 0 bases and J lost 7, with 16 bases in between. The CDR3 region has the DNA TGTGCCAGCAGCTTGGCCGCCCCTGGAGGGGTTGGCTACACCTTC. As protein: CASSLAAPGGVGYTF.

The chain couples TRBV1 to TRBJ1-3; the D call of TRBD1 is as the table states it, not checked on the DNA. TRBV1 is termed a pseudogene. The CDR3 has 14 amino acids. The CDR3 here is CTSSPRQGGNTIYF. Here the CDR3 DNA reads TGCACCAGCAGCCCCCGTCAGGGAGGAAACACCATATATTTT.